This is a list of T cell receptor beta chains from one sample in a study of blood T cell repertoires in COVID-19. Measured with immunoSEQ multiplex PCR; TCRdb has only the in-frame clones, and not every one. Altogether around 440,000 clones are present, about 91% being singletons, with the ten largest covering around an eighth. Sequencing was done on a sample of peripheral blood. Receptors were obtained from a woman aged 45-59 years with COVID-19, enrolled during active disease. Each CDR3 is given with its conserved first and last residue. A D gene is named only where the DNA matches it firmly. Only some rows state a clone size, as once, few, many or a class for expanded clones.

d_gene: TRBD1
abundance: -
v_gene: TRBV5-1
j_gene: TRBJ1-2
CDR3nt: TGCGCCAGCAGCCCAAGACAGGGGCCATATGGCTACACCTTC
CDR3aa: CASSPRQGPYGYTF

d_gene: -
abundance: once
v_gene: TRBV28
j_gene: TRBJ1-2
CDR3nt: TGTGCCAGTATTGAGGCCTCCACCTATGGCTACACCTTC
CDR3aa: CASIEASTYGYTF

d_gene: -
abundance: -
v_gene: TRBV30
j_gene: TRBJ1-2
CDR3nt: TGTGCCTGGAGTAGAGGGGGTGATGGCTACACCTTC
CDR3aa: CAWSRGGDGYTF

d_gene: -
abundance: once
v_gene: TRBV19
j_gene: TRBJ1-6
CDR3nt: TGTGCCAGTAGGGGCCCGGAATCACCCCTCCACTTT
CDR3aa: CASRGPESPLHF

d_gene: -
abundance: -
v_gene: TRBV12-3/TRBV12-4
j_gene: TRBJ1-2
CDR3nt: TGTGCCAGCAGTTTAGGCGGTTCCTATGGCTACACCTTC
CDR3aa: CASSLGGSYGYTF

d_gene: TRBD1
abundance: once
v_gene: TRBV24-1
j_gene: TRBJ2-1
CDR3nt: TGTGCCACCAGTGATTTGTACAGGGGGCAAGGAGATGAGCAGTTCTTC
CDR3aa: CATSDLYRGQGDEQFF

d_gene: -
abundance: few
v_gene: TRBV11-3
j_gene: TRBJ2-2
CDR3nt: TGTGCCAGCAGCTTAGAACCAGGGATTCCCGGGGAGCTGTTTTTT
CDR3aa: CASSLEPGIPGELFF

d_gene: -
abundance: -
v_gene: TRBV30
j_gene: TRBJ2-7
CDR3nt: TGTGCCTGGAGTGAAGTGAGAGTCATTGCTTCCTACGAGCAGTACTTC
CDR3aa: CAWSEVRVIASYEQYF

d_gene: TRBD1
abundance: once
v_gene: TRBV5-4
j_gene: TRBJ2-7
CDR3nt: TGTGCCAGCAGCTTGCCGGGACAGGGTGACTACGAGCAGTACTTC
CDR3aa: CASSLPGQGDYEQYF

d_gene: TRBD2
abundance: -
v_gene: TRBV27
j_gene: TRBJ2-1
CDR3nt: TGTGCCAGCAGTTCCAGCGGGGGGACCTACAATGAGCAGTTCTTC
CDR3aa: CASSSSGGTYNEQFF

d_gene: -
abundance: once
v_gene: TRBV3-1/TRBV3-2
j_gene: TRBJ2-1
CDR3nt: TGTGCCAGCACTAGAATCGGGGGTAGCTACAATGAGCAGTTCTTC
CDR3aa: CASTRIGGSYNEQFF

d_gene: TRBD1
abundance: few
v_gene: TRBV7-2
j_gene: TRBJ1-2
CDR3nt: TGTGCCAGCAGCTTAATAGGGGGCTTCGACTATGGCTACACCTTC
CDR3aa: CASSLIGGFDYGYTF

d_gene: TRBD2
abundance: -
v_gene: TRBV4-1
j_gene: TRBJ2-3
CDR3nt: TGCGCCAGCAGCCAAGAAGGGGCACTAGCGGGGGGTGGCGCAGATACGCAGTATTTT
CDR3aa: CASSQEGALAGGGADTQYF

d_gene: TRBD1
abundance: -
v_gene: TRBV6-5
j_gene: TRBJ1-3
CDR3nt: TGTGCCAGCAGTCTGGCAGGGGGCGCAAACACCATATATTTT
CDR3aa: CASSLAGGANTIYF

d_gene: -
abundance: -
v_gene: TRBV2
j_gene: TRBJ1-4
CDR3nt: TGTGCCAGCACCCAGGGACAAGTGGGGGGGGGTGAAAAACTGTTTTTT
CDR3aa: CASTQGQVGGGEKLFF

d_gene: TRBD1
abundance: -
v_gene: TRBV24-1
j_gene: TRBJ2-3
CDR3nt: TGTGCCACCAGTGACTCGGGACAGAGCACAGATACGCAGTATTTT
CDR3aa: CATSDSGQSTDTQYF

d_gene: -
abundance: -
v_gene: TRBV30
j_gene: TRBJ2-2
CDR3nt: TGTGCCTGGAGTTCAGGGCGGACCGGGGAGCTGTTTTTT
CDR3aa: CAWSSGRTGELFF

d_gene: TRBD1
abundance: -
v_gene: TRBV19
j_gene: TRBJ2-5
CDR3nt: TGTGCCAGTAGTCCCTGGACAGGGGAGACCCAGTACTTC
CDR3aa: CASSPWTGETQYF

d_gene: -
abundance: -
v_gene: TRBV9
j_gene: TRBJ1-2
CDR3nt: TGTGCCAGCAGCGTAAGCGGGGTGAACTATGGCTACACCTTC
CDR3aa: CASSVSGVNYGYTF

d_gene: -
abundance: once
v_gene: TRBV3-1/TRBV3-2
j_gene: TRBJ1-5
CDR3nt: TGTGCCAGCAGCCAAGCCGGGCAGGGAAGCAATCAGCCCCAGCATTTT
CDR3aa: CASSQAGQGSNQPQHF

d_gene: -
abundance: -
v_gene: TRBV19
j_gene: TRBJ1-5
CDR3nt: TGTGCCAGTAGTATAGAGCCCAGGGGGCCCCAGCATTTT
CDR3aa: CASSIEPRGPQHF

d_gene: TRBD1
abundance: -
v_gene: TRBV19
j_gene: TRBJ1-2
CDR3nt: TGTGCCAGTAAGGACAGGGGCGACCCCTATGGCTACACCTTC
CDR3aa: CASKDRGDPYGYTF

d_gene: TRBD1
abundance: -
v_gene: TRBV5-1
j_gene: TRBJ1-2
CDR3nt: TGCGCCAGCAGGGGGACAGGTCCATATGGCTACACCTTC
CDR3aa: CASRGTGPYGYTF

d_gene: -
abundance: once
v_gene: TRBV25-1
j_gene: TRBJ1-1
CDR3nt: TGTGCCAGCAGTCGCCTCGGGAAGGGAGCTTTCTTT
CDR3aa: CASSRLGKGAFF

d_gene: -
abundance: -
v_gene: TRBV5-6
j_gene: TRBJ2-5
CDR3nt: TGTGCCAGCAGCTACGGGGCGGGGAAAGAGACCCAGTACTTC
CDR3aa: CASSYGAGKETQYF

d_gene: TRBD2
abundance: -
v_gene: TRBV6-5
j_gene: TRBJ2-2
CDR3nt: TGTGCCAGCAGGATGACTAGCTCGAACACCGGGGAGCTGTTTTTT
CDR3aa: CASRMTSSNTGELFF

d_gene: -
abundance: -
v_gene: TRBV2
j_gene: TRBJ1-1
CDR3nt: TGTGCCAGCAGGGCGACAGAGATGAACACTGAAGCTTTCTTT
CDR3aa: CASRATEMNTEAFF

d_gene: -
abundance: -
v_gene: TRBV18
j_gene: TRBJ2-1
CDR3nt: TGTGCCAGCTCAGAACAGGGCCCCATGCCAGGGGGGAAGTTCTTC
CDR3aa: CASSEQGPMPGGKFF

d_gene: TRBD1
abundance: -
v_gene: TRBV6-5
j_gene: TRBJ1-2
CDR3nt: TGTGCCAGCAGTAGCCACAGGGGCCATGGCTACACCTTC
CDR3aa: CASSSHRGHGYTF

d_gene: TRBD1
abundance: -
v_gene: TRBV4-1
j_gene: TRBJ2-1
CDR3nt: TGCGCCAGCAGCCAGACAGGGGATGAGCAGTTCTTC
CDR3aa: CASSQTGDEQFF

d_gene: -
abundance: many
v_gene: TRBV3-1/TRBV3-2
j_gene: TRBJ1-2
CDR3nt: TGTGCCAGCAGCCGTACAGAGGTCGGAGGTGGCTACACCTTC
CDR3aa: CASSRTEVGGGYTF

d_gene: -
abundance: -
v_gene: TRBV7-6
j_gene: TRBJ2-1
CDR3nt: TGTGCCAGCAGCTCGTCGACTAGGGCCTACAATGAGCAGTTCTTC
CDR3aa: CASSSSTRAYNEQFF

d_gene: -
abundance: -
v_gene: TRBV5-1
j_gene: TRBJ1-1
CDR3nt: TGCGCCAGCAGCTTGGGCCTCGGGGGGAACACTGAAGCTTTCTTT
CDR3aa: CASSLGLGGNTEAFF

d_gene: TRBD1
abundance: -
v_gene: TRBV30
j_gene: TRBJ1-2
CDR3nt: TGTGCCTGGAGCGGCACCGGGACAGGGGATGGCTACACCTTC
CDR3aa: CAWSGTGTGDGYTF

d_gene: -
abundance: once
v_gene: TRBV5-1
j_gene: TRBJ2-5
CDR3nt: TGCGCCAGCAGCTTGCGGTGGGGCGTGAAAGAGACCCAGTACTTC
CDR3aa: CASSLRWGVKETQYF

d_gene: -
abundance: -
v_gene: TRBV3-1/TRBV3-2
j_gene: TRBJ1-2
CDR3nt: TGTGCCAGCAGCCAAGTCGACAGTAAGAATGGCTACACCTTC
CDR3aa: CASSQVDSKNGYTF

d_gene: -
abundance: once
v_gene: TRBV19
j_gene: TRBJ1-5
CDR3nt: TGTGCCAGTAGTATAGGCAGGGAGGGGAATCAGCCCCAGCATTTT
CDR3aa: CASSIGREGNQPQHF

d_gene: -
abundance: -
v_gene: TRBV24-1
j_gene: TRBJ1-1
CDR3nt: TGTGCCACCAGTGATTTGCCCGCGCAGAACACTGAAGCTTTCTTT
CDR3aa: CATSDLPAQNTEAFF

d_gene: TRBD1
abundance: -
v_gene: TRBV3-1/TRBV3-2
j_gene: TRBJ1-3
CDR3nt: TGTGCCAGCAGCCCCGACAGGGGGGGTGGAAACACCATATATTTT
CDR3aa: CASSPDRGGGNTIYF

d_gene: TRBD2
abundance: -
v_gene: TRBV5-1
j_gene: TRBJ2-7
CDR3nt: TGCGCCAGCAGCTTAGGCGGGGGTGACGAGCAGTACTTC
CDR3aa: CASSLGGGDEQYF

d_gene: -
abundance: -
v_gene: TRBV30
j_gene: TRBJ1-1
CDR3nt: TGTGCCTGGAGTGCGCAACAGGTGATTGAAGCTTTCTTT
CDR3aa: CAWSAQQVIEAFF

d_gene: -
abundance: -
v_gene: TRBV5-1
j_gene: TRBJ2-2
CDR3nt: TGCGCCAGCAGCTTGGCAGGGGCGAACACCGGGGAGCTGTTTTTT
CDR3aa: CASSLAGANTGELFF

d_gene: -
abundance: -
v_gene: TRBV11-2
j_gene: TRBJ2-3
CDR3nt: TGTGCCAGCAGCCCCACCTGGGCGCAGACAGATACGCAGTATTTT
CDR3aa: CASSPTWAQTDTQYF

d_gene: TRBD1
abundance: -
v_gene: TRBV5-1
j_gene: TRBJ1-2
CDR3nt: TGCGCCAGCGGGACAGTGATAGATGGCTACACCTTC
CDR3aa: CASGTVIDGYTF